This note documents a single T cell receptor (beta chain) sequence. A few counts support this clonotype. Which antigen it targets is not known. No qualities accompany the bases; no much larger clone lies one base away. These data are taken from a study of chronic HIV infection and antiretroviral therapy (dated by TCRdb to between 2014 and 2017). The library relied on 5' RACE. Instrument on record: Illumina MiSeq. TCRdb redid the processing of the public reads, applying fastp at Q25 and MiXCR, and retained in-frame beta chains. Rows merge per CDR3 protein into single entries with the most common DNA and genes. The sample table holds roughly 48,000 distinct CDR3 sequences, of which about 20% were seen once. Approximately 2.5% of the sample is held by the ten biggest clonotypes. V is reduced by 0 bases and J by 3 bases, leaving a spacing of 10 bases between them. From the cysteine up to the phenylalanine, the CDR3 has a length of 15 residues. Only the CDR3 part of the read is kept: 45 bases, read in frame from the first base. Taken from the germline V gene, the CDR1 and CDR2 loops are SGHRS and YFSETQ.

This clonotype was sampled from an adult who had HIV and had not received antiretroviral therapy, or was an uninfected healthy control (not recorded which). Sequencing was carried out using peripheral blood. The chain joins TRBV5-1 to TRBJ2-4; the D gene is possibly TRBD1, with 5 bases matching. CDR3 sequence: CASSLAARGKNIQYF. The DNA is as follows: TGCGCCAGCAGCTTGGCCGCAAGGGGCAAAAACATTCAGTACTTC. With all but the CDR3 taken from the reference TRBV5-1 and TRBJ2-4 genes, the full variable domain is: KAGVTQTPRYLIKTRGQQVTLSCSPISGHRSVSWYQQTPGQGLQFLFEYFSETQRNKGNFPGRFSGRQFSNSRSEMNVSTLELGDSALYLCASSLAARGKNIQYFGAGTRLSVL.